This section outlines one TCR beta chain sequence together with its context. Its cognate antigen has yet to be identified. No base quality information exists; no much larger clone differs at one position. In total, over 600 healthy bone marrow donors made up the cohort. Cohort members were all nominally healthy when sampled, although unrecorded immune exposures were likely present. The donor tested CMV seronegative and was one of the 352 seronegative cohort members. A peripheral blood sample was provided by each donor, and peripheral blood mononuclear cells were used for TCR beta sequencing. The Qiagen DNeasy Blood Extraction Kit was used to extract genomic DNA from the blood cell samples. The entry originates in a study of cytomegalovirus exposure and HLA in healthy donors (dated by TCRdb to about 2017). For the wider study: An earlier analysis of approximately 640 of the donors reported approximately 300 Gb of sequence data and more than 90 million unique TCR beta sequences from around 200 million T cells. Of the roughly 400 genotyped donors, 80% to 90% were placed in the genetic ancestry cluster associated with self-reported Caucasian donors. The later analysis used no new phenotypic data to find candidate immune exposures, relying instead on TCR beta sequences and their occurrence across donors. Donor age, sex, ethnicity and CMV serostatus were compiled alongside the repertoire data. Typing coverage varied by locus: roughly 629-630 donors for A, B, C, DRB1 and DQB1; more than 500 for DQA1; more than 600 for DPA1; some 470 for DPB1. An early release covering more than 500 HLA-typed donors comprised roughly 300 gigabases of sequencing data and around 80 million unique TCR sequences. In a later analysis, previously published TCR beta repertoires from some 640 donors were re-analyzed and high-resolution HLA genotyping was added so that TCR occurrence patterns could be studied. In a later genetic analysis, genome-wide SNP genotypes for about three fifths of the 666 donors were used, and that subset was treated as a discovery cohort. Among around 400 genotyped donors of the cohort, an average of approximately 200,000 unique TCR beta nucleotide sequences was sequenced per donor, of which 15% to 20% were non-productive. The study used immunosequencing to profile the T cell repertoires of 670 or so subjects and linked those repertoires to cytomegalovirus serostatus. To decide whether each TCR beta V gene segment behaved as functional or pseudogenic, an earlier analysis of some 580 of the donors relied on high-throughput TCR beta sequencing. Every repertoire in the discovery cohort had been generated on one and the same sequencing platform. HLA typing covered class I and class II loci at four-digit resolution. Four to six DR-DQ haplotypes were handled as single units for association and clustering, since linkage in the cohort was strong. High-throughput TCR immunosequencing, statistical association of individual TCRs with disease status, and machine learning were combined to predict cytomegalovirus infection status. The aim of the study was to test whether cataloging public T cell receptors could identify signatures of past pathogen exposure. A separate validation cohort of roughly 130 different subjects was used in addition to the 666-subject first cohort.

The protocol used for the library was the immunoSEQ multiplex PCR assay. For the multiplex PCR, a mixture combining 60 forward primers for TCR Vbeta segments and 13 reverse primers for TCR Jbeta segments was used. The CDR3 region of rearranged TCR beta genes was amplified from genomic DNA with a multiplex PCR assay. On the Illumina HiSeq System, the amplified TCR beta libraries were sequenced as 87-base-pair reads. The study's processing was this. A later analysis counted approximately 76 million unique TCR beta chains across the approximately 700 repertoires, and roughly 9.9 million of these chains were shared by at least two donors. To remove PCR and sequencing errors, raw reads were error-corrected and collapsed into unique sequences using a nearest-neighbor algorithm that merged closely related sequences. Alignment of CDR3 sequences to IMGT reference sequences was used to assign V, D and J gene segments. Each retained sequence needed at least a six-nucleotide match to both a V gene segment and a J gene segment. Rearrangements were called productive when the CDR3 lacked stop codons and stayed in frame with V and J; all others were non-productive. Following IMGT convention, CDR3 was defined as the stretch from the second conserved V-encoded cysteine to the conserved J-encoded phenylalanine. The earlier analysis of some 540 of the donors excluded any sequence lacking an unambiguous match to a single V gene segment. An earlier analysis of several hundred of the donors called V segments functional above 56.7% productive rearrangements and segregating when the between-donor standard deviation exceeded 5%. A statistical classification framework was built to diagnose cytomegalovirus status from the catalog of TCR beta chain sequences. In a later analysis, TCR nucleotide sequences were compared against IMGT/GENE-DB human TR gene sequences so that V and J genes could be assigned. Using the TCRdist pipeline, a later analysis assigned CDR3 sequences along with most-parsimonious VDJ recombination scenarios. In a later analysis, every TCR beta chain was defined by the combination of its CDR3 amino acid sequence and its V-gene family, and reads without a unique V-gene family were dropped. A later analysis removed 500 to 650 highly shared, low-generation-probability nucleotide sequences to deal with suspected cross-contamination and a sequencing artifact. For each public chain, a later analysis derived a clonal expansion index from normalized ranks of inferred template counts within each repertoire. Generation probabilities in a later analysis came from a VDJ recombination model fitted to out-of-frame rearrangements, and those results were checked against IGoR. A later analysis scored TCR-TCR, TCR-HLA and TCR-CMV co-occurrence with hypergeometric tests, applying a repertoire-size bias correction to TCR pairs. In a later analysis, false discovery rates were estimated by permuting HLA or CMV assignments 20 times. In a later analysis, co-occurring TCRs were grouped with DBSCAN, and TCRdist sequence similarity was added when clustering was performed within HLA-allele-positive subsets. Repertoires with fewer than 30,000 or more than 120,000 public chains were left out of co-occurrence clustering, as were five repertoires with anomalous nucleotide sharing. The immuneACCESS repertoire file appears here via TCRdb, limited to in-frame rearrangements. These files lack a portion of the clones; in checked studies, under half of the deficit traces to unresolved V genes, and the cause of the others is not known. The D gene and trimming were derived from the DNA, and the V and J assignments and clone size from that table. Across this sample there are 100,000 to 120,000 clones, with over 70% seen only once. Roughly 1.2% of the sample goes to the ten largest clones.

What the study reported, not specific to this receptor: In a later analysis, several top co-occurrence clusters were reported to appear linked to parvovirus B19, influenza, CMV and Epstein-Barr virus. The authors suggested that the approach could potentially be generalized to other disease states and immunological phenotypes. Some IMGT-functional V segments, including TRBV6-2 and TRBV6-3, could not be told apart with the 87-base-pair reads, so those segments were excluded. A further reported finding was that TCR beta sequences accurately predicted the HLA-A and HLA-B alleles for most subjects in the first cohort. According to a later analysis, most CMV-associated TCR beta chains appeared to be HLA-restricted, and the HLA associations seemed to be driven largely by CMV exposure. The sequencing pipeline was judged likely to have produced a cluster of highly shared sequence variants as a technical artifact. Three of the identified cytomegalovirus-associated TCR beta chains were confirmed in vitro to be specific for cytomegalovirus antigens. A later genetic analysis reported fewer N-insertions in productive TCRs among donors in an Asian-associated ancestry cluster than the approximately 700-donor mean. In this cohort, only TCR beta chains were sequenced, and detectable features were limited by the absence of alpha or paired-chain data. HLA typing was unavailable for some donors at each locus, so association tests used only the typed subset. Linkage disequilibrium might explain the correlated functional status among segregating V segments, but an unknown experimental factor could not be ruled out. Across donors, most TCR sequences were observed very rarely, whereas some public TCRs were present in many individuals. When HLA alleles, especially DR and DQ, strongly co-occurred, attributing TCR associations to individual alleles was difficult. A later genetic analysis associated a missense DCLRE1C variant with V-gene and J-gene trimming of TCR beta chains, and an independent cohort replicated the association. In an earlier analysis of fewer than 750 of the donors, most TCR beta V segments were observed in productive rearrangements about 87% or about 30% of the time, broadly matching IMGT annotations. Seventeen rarely observed V segments, including chromosome 9 orphons, were excluded from the earlier analysis of about 610 of the donors because counts were too low. Roughly uniform sequencing depth across donors was assumed in presence/absence analyses, although this assumption may not hold. At a false discovery rate of 0.05, a later analysis linked some 17,000 TCR beta sequences to specific HLA alleles. Cytomegalovirus status was reported to be diagnosed by the classifier with high specificity and sensitivity in both the original and validation cohorts. In a later analysis, HLA-associated TCR beta chains showed more clonal expansion and lower generation probabilities than non-associated chains that were equally common. A later analysis found that TCR association rates varied across HLA loci, with DRB1 alleles showing the most associated TCRs and HLA-C alleles the fewest. A total of fewer than 200 TCR beta chains were listed by the study as associated with cytomegalovirus. Immune exposure information for the cohort was limited to CMV serostatus.

The CDR3 measures 15 amino acids from cysteine to phenylalanine. Solely the CDR3 DNA is kept, with 45 bases framed from the first base. Based on the germline V gene, the CDR1 and CDR2 sequences are SGHDT and YYEEEE. The sequence was collected from a man aged 35-49 years in good health and CMV-seronegative. Sequences were obtained from PBMCs. The receptor chain draws on TRBV5-6 and TRBJ2-5, and 9 bases in between align with TRBD1. Near its end, the DNA agrees better with TRBJ2-7, so the J call may be wrong. CDR3 sequence: CASSFGQGRTYEQYF. The DNA is as follows: TGTGCCAGCAGCTTTGGACAGGGGCGGACCTACGAGCAGTACTTC.